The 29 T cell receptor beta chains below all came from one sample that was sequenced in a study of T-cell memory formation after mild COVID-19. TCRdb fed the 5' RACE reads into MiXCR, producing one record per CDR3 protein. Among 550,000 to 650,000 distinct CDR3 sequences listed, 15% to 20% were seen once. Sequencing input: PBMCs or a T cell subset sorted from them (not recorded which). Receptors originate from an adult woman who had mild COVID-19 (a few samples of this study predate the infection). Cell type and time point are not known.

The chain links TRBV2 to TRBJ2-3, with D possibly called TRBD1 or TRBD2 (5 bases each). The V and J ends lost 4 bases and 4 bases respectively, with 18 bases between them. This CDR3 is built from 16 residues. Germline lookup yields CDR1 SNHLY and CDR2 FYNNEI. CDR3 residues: CASSAPGRRTSDTQYF. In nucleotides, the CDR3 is TGTGCCAGCAGTGCCCCGGGGCGGAGGACGTCAGATACGCAGTATTTT. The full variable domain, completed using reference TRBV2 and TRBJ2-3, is EPEVTQTPSHQVTQMGQEVILRCVPISNHLYFYWYRQILGQKVEFLVSFYNNEISEKSEIFDDQFSVERPDGSNFTLKIRSTKLEDSAMYFCASSAPGRRTSDTQYFGPGTRLTVL.

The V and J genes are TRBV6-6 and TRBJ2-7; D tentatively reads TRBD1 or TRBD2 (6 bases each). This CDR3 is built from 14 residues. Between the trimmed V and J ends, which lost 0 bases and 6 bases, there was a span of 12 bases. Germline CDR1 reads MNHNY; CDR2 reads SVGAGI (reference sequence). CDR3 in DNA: TGTGCCAGCAGTTACTCGCCCCGGGGGCGCGAGCAGTACTTC. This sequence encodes CASSYSPRGREQYF.

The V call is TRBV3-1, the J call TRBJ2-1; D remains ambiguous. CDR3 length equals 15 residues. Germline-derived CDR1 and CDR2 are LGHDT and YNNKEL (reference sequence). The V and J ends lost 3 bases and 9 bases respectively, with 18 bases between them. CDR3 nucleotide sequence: TGTGCCAGCAGCCATCGCCCCGGAACTTCAACTGAGCAGTTCTTC. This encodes CASSHRPGTSTEQFF.

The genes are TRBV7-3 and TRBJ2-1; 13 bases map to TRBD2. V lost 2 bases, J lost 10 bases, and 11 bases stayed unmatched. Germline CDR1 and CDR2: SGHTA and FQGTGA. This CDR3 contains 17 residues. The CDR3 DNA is TGTGCCAGCAGCTTAGGGAAACTAGCGGGAGGGATAGGAGAGCAGTTCTTC. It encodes CASSLGKLAGGIGEQFF.

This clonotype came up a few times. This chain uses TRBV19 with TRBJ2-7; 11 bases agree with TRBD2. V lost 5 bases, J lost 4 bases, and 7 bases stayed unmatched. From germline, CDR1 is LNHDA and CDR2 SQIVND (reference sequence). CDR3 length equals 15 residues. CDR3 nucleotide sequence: TGTGCCAGTAGTGCCCTAGCGGGAGGTCGATACGAGCAGTACTTC. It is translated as CASSALAGGRYEQYF.

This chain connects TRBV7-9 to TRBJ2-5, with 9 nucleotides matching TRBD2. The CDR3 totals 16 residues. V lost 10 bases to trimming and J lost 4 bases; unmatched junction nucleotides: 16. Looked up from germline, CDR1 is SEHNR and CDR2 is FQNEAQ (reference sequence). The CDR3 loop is CATVVPGREGRETQYF. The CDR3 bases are TGTGCCACCGTCGTTCCGGGGCGGGAGGGTCGAGAGACCCAGTACTTC.

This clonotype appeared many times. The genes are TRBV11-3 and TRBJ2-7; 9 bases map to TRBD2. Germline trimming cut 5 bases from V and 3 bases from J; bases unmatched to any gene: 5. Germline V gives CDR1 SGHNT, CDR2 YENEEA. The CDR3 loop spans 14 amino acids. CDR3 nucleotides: TGTGCCAGCAGCCTGGGACTAGCAGACTACGAGCAGTACTTC. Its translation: CASSLGLADYEQYF. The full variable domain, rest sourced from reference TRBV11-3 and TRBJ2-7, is EAGVVQSPRYKIIEKKQPVAFWCNPISGHNTLYWYLQNLGQGPELLIRYENEEAVDDSQLPKDRFSAERLKGVDSTLKIQPAELGDSAVYLCASSLGLADYEQYFGPGTRLTVT.

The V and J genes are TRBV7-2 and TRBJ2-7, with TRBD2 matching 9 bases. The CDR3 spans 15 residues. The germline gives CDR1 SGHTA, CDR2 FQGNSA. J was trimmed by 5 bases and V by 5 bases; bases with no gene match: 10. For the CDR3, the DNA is TGTGCCAGCAGCCCTGTAGCGGGAGTTTCCCACGAGCAGTACTTC. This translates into CASSPVAGVSHEQYF.

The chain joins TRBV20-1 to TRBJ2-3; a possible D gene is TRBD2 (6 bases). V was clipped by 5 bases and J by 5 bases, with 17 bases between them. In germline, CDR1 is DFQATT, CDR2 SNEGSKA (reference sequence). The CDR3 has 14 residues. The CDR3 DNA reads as TGCAGTGCTCCCGTTCAGGGTAGCGGAGATACGCAGTATTTT. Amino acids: CSAPVQGSGDTQYF.

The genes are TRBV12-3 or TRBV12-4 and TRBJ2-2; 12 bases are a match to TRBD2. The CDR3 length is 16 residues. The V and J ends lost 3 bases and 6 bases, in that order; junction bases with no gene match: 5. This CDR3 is CASSFSSGGASGELFF. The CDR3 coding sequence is TGTGCCAGCAGTTTCTCTAGCGGGGGGGCGTCCGGGGAGCTGTTTTTT.

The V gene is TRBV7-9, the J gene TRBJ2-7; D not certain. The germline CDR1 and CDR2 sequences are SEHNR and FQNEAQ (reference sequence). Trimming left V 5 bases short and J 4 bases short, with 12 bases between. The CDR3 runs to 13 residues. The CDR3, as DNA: TGTGCCAGCAGCCCGATGATTGGTTACGAGCAGTACTTC. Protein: CASSPMIGYEQYF.

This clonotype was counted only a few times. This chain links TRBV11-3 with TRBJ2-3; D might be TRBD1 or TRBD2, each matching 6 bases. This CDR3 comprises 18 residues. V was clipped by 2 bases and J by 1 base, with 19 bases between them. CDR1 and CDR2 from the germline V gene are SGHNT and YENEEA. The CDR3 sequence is CASSLRGQWGLGTDTQYF. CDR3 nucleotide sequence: TGTGCCAGCAGCTTAAGGGGACAATGGGGACTGGGCACAGATACGCAGTATTTT.

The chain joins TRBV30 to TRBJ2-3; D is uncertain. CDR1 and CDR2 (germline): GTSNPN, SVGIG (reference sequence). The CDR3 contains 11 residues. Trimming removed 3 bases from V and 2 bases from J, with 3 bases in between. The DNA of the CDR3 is TGTGCCTGGAGCACCACAGATACGCAGTATTTT. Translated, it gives CAWSTTDTQYF. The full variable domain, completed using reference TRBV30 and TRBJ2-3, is SQTIHQWPATLVQPVGSPLSLECTVEGTSNPNLYWYRQAAGRGLQLLFYSVGIGQISSEVPQNLSASRPQDRQFILSSKKLLLSDSGFYLCAWSTTDTQYFGPGTRLTVL.

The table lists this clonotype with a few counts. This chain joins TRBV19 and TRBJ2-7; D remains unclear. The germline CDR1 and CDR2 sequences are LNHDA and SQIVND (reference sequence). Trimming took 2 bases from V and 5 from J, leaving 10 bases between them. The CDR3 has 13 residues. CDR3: CASSILVGNEQYF. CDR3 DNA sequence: TGTGCCAGTAGTATATTAGTGGGCAACGAGCAGTACTTC.

This CDR3 reads CASSRTSGGGREQFF. The CDR3 bases are TGTGCCAGCAGCCGGACTAGCGGGGGGGGTCGTGAGCAGTTCTTC. The V gene is TRBV11-1, the J gene TRBJ2-1; TRBD2 matches 15 bases. J lost 9 bases, V lost 5 bases, and 5 bases had no gene match. This CDR3 has 15 residues. Germline assignment: CDR1 SGHAT and CDR2 FQDESV (reference sequence).

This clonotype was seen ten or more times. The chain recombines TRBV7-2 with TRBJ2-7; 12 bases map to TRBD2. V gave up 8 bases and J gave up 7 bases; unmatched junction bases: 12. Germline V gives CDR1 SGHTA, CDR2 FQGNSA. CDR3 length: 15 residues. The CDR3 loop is CASQGASGRASEQYF. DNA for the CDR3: TGTGCCAGCCAAGGGGCTAGCGGGAGGGCCTCGGAGCAGTACTTC.

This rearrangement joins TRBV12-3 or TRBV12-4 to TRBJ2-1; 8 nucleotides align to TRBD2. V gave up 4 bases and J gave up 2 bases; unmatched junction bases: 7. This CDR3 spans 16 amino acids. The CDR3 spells CASSSRASGPYNEQFF. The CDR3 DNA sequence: TGTGCCAGCAGTTCTAGGGCTAGCGGGCCCTACAATGAGCAGTTCTTC.

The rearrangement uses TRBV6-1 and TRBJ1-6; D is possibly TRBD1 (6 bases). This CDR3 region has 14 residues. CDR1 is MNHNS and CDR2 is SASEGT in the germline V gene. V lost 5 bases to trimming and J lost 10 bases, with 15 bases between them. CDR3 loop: CASSSRGPGSPLHF. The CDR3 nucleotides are TGTGCCAGCAGTTCCAGGGGCCCAGGCTCACCCCTCCACTTT.

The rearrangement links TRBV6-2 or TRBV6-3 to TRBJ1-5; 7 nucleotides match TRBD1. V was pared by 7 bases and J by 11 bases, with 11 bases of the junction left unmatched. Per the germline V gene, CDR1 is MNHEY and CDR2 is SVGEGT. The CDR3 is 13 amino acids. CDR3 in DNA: TGTGCCAGCAAGAAGGGGGCCGGCGGGTCCCAGCATTTT. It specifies CASKKGAGGSQHF.

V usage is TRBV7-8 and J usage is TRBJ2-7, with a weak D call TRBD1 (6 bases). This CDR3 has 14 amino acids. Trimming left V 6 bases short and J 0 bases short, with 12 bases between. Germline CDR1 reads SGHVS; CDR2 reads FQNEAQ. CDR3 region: CASRVRDISYEQYF. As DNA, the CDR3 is TGTGCCAGCAGGGTCCGGGACATCTCCTACGAGCAGTACTTC.

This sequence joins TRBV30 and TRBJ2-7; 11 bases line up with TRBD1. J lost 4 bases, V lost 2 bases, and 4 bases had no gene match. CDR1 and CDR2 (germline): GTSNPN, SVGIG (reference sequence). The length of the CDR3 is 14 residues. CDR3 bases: TGTGCCTGGAGTATGGGACAGGGGGTATACGAGCAGTACTTC. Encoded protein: CAWSMGQGVYEQYF.

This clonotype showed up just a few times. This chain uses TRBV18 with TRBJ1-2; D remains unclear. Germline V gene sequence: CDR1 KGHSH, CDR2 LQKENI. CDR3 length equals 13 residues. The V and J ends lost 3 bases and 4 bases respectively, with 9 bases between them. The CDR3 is CASSPPTTYGYTF. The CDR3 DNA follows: TGTGCCAGCTCACCGCCTACTACCTATGGCTACACCTTC.

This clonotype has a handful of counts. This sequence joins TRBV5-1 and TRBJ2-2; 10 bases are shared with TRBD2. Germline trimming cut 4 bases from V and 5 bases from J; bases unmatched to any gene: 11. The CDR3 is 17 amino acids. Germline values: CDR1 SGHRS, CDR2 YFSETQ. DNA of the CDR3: TGCGCCAGCAGCCCCGGGTTGATAGCGGGAGGAACCGGGGAGCTGTTTTTT. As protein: CASSPGLIAGGTGELFF.

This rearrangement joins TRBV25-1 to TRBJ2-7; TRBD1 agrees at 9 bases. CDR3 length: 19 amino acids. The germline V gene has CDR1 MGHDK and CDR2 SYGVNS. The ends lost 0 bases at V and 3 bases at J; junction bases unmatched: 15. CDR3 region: CASSEYLDRGPLSGYEQYF. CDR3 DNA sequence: TGTGCCAGCAGTGAATACCTGGACAGGGGCCCCCTCAGTGGCTACGAGCAGTACTTC.

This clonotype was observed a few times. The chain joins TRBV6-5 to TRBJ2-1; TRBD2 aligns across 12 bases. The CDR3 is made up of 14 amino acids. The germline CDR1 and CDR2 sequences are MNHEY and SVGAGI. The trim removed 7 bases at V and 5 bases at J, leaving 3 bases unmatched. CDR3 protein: CASIRLAGDNEQFF. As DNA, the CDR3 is TGTGCCAGCATTAGACTAGCGGGGGACAATGAGCAGTTCTTC.

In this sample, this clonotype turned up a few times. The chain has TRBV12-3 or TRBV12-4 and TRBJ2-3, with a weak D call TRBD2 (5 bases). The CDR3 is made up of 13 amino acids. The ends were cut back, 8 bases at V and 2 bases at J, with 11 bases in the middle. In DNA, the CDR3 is TGTGCCAGCGGCCGGGGTTTCACAGATACGCAGTATTTT. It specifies CASGRGFTDTQYF.

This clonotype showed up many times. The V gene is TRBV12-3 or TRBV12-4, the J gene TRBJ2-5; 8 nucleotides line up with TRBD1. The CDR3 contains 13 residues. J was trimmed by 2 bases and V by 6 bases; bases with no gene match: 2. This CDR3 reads CASRRQGQETQYF. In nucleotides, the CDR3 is TGTGCCAGCAGACGACAGGGGCAAGAGACCCAGTACTTC.

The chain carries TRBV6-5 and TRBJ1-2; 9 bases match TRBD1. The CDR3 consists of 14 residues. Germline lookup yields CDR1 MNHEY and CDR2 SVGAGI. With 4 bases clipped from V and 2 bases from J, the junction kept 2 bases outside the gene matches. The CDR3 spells CASSSDRGNYGYTF. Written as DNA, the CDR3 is TGTGCCAGCAGTTCGGACAGGGGAAACTATGGCTACACCTTC.

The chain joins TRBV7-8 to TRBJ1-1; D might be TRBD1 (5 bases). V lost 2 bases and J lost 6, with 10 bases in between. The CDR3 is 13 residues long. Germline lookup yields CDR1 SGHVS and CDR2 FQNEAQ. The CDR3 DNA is TGTGCCAGCAGCTTACTGGGGCACCCTGAAGCTTTCTTT. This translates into CASSLLGHPEAFF.